Listed here are 30 T cell receptor beta chains from one sample, sequenced in a study of PD-L1 blockade in urothelial cancer. Time point of the sample: pretreatment peripheral blood. Libraries were prepared by immunoSEQ multiplex PCR; TCRdb keeps only in-frame clonotypes and omits some of them. This table holds fewer than 40,000 clones, approximately 93% found once. Sequenced material: PBMCs, taken around atezolizumab (anti-PD-L1) treatment. All receptors come from a woman between 55 and 75 years old with urothelial cancer.

The chain joins TRBV19 to TRBJ2-1; D might be TRBD2 (7 bases). Germline assignment: CDR1 LNHDA and CDR2 SQIVND (reference sequence). The V and J ends lost 4 bases and 8 bases respectively, with 21 bases between them. The CDR3 runs to 16 residues. The CDR3 DNA is TGTGCCAGTAGTAGTCCTTGGGGGAGGGGGGGGTATGAGCAGTTCTTC. This gives the protein CASSSPWGRGGYEQFF.

V gene TRBV19 combines with J gene TRBJ1-5; D uncertain. The germline V gene has CDR1 LNHDA and CDR2 SQIVND (reference sequence). Trimming took 3 bases from V and 8 from J, leaving 14 bases between them. The CDR3 totals 14 residues. The CDR3 sequence: CASSMSGEIKPQHF. The CDR3 region has the DNA TGTGCCAGTAGTATGTCCGGGGAAATTAAGCCCCAGCATTTT.

V is TRBV2 and J is TRBJ2-2, with TRBD2 matching 11 bases. This CDR3 is built from 15 residues. Germline values: CDR1 SNHLY, CDR2 FYNNEI. V trimming: 6 bases; J trimming: 3 bases; junction bases outside the gene matches: 3. The CDR3 DNA reads as TGTGCCAGCAGAGTAGCGGGAGGGTACACCGGGGAGCTGTTTTTT. Translating it yields CASRVAGGYTGELFF.

This clone was observed a single time. The rearrangement uses TRBV7-9 and TRBJ2-3; 11 nucleotides match TRBD2. The CDR3 is 19 amino acids. Germline V gene sequence: CDR1 SEHNR, CDR2 FQNEAQ (reference sequence). Unmatched junction bases numbered 11, after V lost 1 base and J lost 2 bases. The CDR3 region is CASSLVAGGIPASTDTQYF. DNA for the CDR3: TGTGCCAGCAGCTTAGTAGCGGGAGGGATACCCGCCTCCACAGATACGCAGTATTTT.

V and J are TRBV9 and TRBJ2-7; TRBD2 agrees at 9 bases. Germline V lookup: CDR1 SGDLS, CDR2 YYNGEE. The CDR3 consists of 14 residues. V shed 4 bases and J 7 bases; nucleotides not matched to a gene: 9. The CDR3 nucleotides read TGTGCCAGCAGCAATAGCGGGAGTTCTTGGGAGCAGTACTTC. Residues: CASSNSGSSWEQYF. The whole variable domain, filled in from reference TRBV9 and TRBJ2-7, reads DSGVTQTPKHLITATGQRVTLRCSPRSGDLSVYWYQQSLDQGLQFLIQYYNGEERAKGNILERFSAQQFPDLHSELNLSSLELGDSALYFCASSNSGSSWEQYFGPGTRLTVT.

This chain links TRBV5-4 with TRBJ1-1; a weak D match, TRBD1 (5 bases). Germline CDR1 and CDR2: SGHNT and YYREEE (reference sequence). V was cut by 4 bases and J by 1 base, with 26 bases left in between. CDR3 length equals 19 residues. CDR3 in amino acids: CASSQLGAARTKGNTEAFF. As DNA, the CDR3 is TGTGCCAGCAGCCAGCTTGGGGCCGCCCGGACCAAGGGGAACACTGAAGCTTTCTTT.

V and J are TRBV27 and TRBJ2-2; TRBD2 aligns across 12 bases. CDR3 size: 16 residues. Trimming cost V 7 bases and J 3 bases; bases outside gene matches: 6. Germline lookup yields CDR1 MNHEY and CDR2 SMNVEV (reference sequence). The CDR3 nucleotides are TGTGCCAGCACCAGCGGACTAGCGGGATACACCGGGGAGCTGTTTTTT. Translating it yields CASTSGLAGYTGELFF.

The J gene is TRBJ2-2, the V gene TRBV28; D is unclear. CDR3 length: 16 amino acids. V shed 3 bases and J shed 0 bases, with 11 bases lying between them. Germline V gene sequence: CDR1 MDHEN, CDR2 SYDVKM. CDR3 amino acids: CASSFMLGPNTGELFF. The CDR3, as DNA: TGTGCCAGCAGTTTTATGCTCGGTCCGAACACCGGGGAGCTGTTTTTT.

This clone was seen a single time. DNA for the CDR3: TGTGCCAGCAGTTACCAAGGCAGGGGGAATGGCTACACCTTC. Translation: CASSYQGRGNGYTF. The chain has TRBV6-5 and TRBJ1-2; 7 nucleotides match TRBD1. The CDR3 is made up of 14 amino acids. Germline CDR1 is MNHEY and CDR2 is SVGAGI. After removal of 2 bases from V and 6 bases from J, the junction contained 6 bases not matched to a gene.

Written as DNA, the CDR3 is TGTGCCAGCAGTTTTTCTGGGACAGGAGCCACTGAAGCTTTCTTT. This encodes CASSFSGTGATEAFF. The chain carries TRBV28 and TRBJ1-1; TRBD1 matches at 8 bases. Germline V CDR1 and CDR2: MDHEN, SYDVKM. This CDR3 comprises 15 residues. V gave up 3 bases and J gave up 4 bases; unmatched junction bases: 7.

The genes are TRBV28 and TRBJ2-2, with 7 bases matching TRBD1. This CDR3 has 16 amino acids. Germline CDR1 is MDHEN and CDR2 is SYDVKM. V shed 1 base and J 4 bases; nucleotides not matched to a gene: 6. CDR3 in DNA: TGTGCCAGCAGTTTATTTGCTGCAGGGGGCACCGGGGAGCTGTTTTTT. Protein product: CASSLFAAGGTGELFF.

J is TRBJ1-4 and V is TRBV7-8, with 9 bases aligning to TRBD1. CDR1 and CDR2 (germline): SGHVS, FQNEAQ. This CDR3 contains 14 residues. After removal of 4 bases from V and 10 bases from J, the junction contained 7 bases not matched to a gene. CDR3 in amino acids: CASSYRDREGKLFF. The CDR3 DNA sequence: TGTGCCAGCAGCTACCGGGACAGGGAAGGAAAACTGTTTTTT.

The J gene is TRBJ2-4, the V gene TRBV2, with D possibly being TRBD1 (6 bases). The length of the CDR3 is 17 residues. Deletions cut 6 bases from V and 2 bases from J, with 20 bases between. Germline CDR1 reads SNHLY; CDR2 reads FYNNEI. CDR3 region: CASREPGQRPSKNIQYF. The CDR3 nucleotides are TGTGCCAGCAGAGAACCTGGACAGCGGCCCTCCAAAAACATTCAGTACTTC.

The chain uses TRBV25-1 and TRBJ2-1; the match to TRBD2 covers 9 bases. The CDR3 is made up of 14 amino acids. The germline gives CDR1 MGHDK, CDR2 SYGVNS. Trimming at V came to 8 bases and at J to 4 bases, leaving 6 bases not matched to a gene. This chain's CDR3 is CASRREGVYNEQFF. Written as DNA, the CDR3 is TGTGCCAGCCGGCGGGAGGGAGTTTACAATGAGCAGTTCTTC. The full variable domain, rest sourced from reference TRBV25-1 and TRBJ2-1, is EADIYQTPRYLVIGTGKKITLECSQTMGHDKMYWYQQDPGMELHLIHYSYGVNSTEKGDLSSESTVSRIRTEHFPLTLESARPSHTSQYLCASRREGVYNEQFFGPGTRLTVL.

V is TRBV29-1 and J is TRBJ2-7; D is perhaps TRBD1 (6 bases). The CDR3 is 13 amino acids. The V end lost 7 bases, the J end lost 2 bases, and 15 bases lay between the germline ends. CDR1 and CDR2 (germline): SQVTM, ANQGSEA. The CDR3, as DNA: TGCAGCGCCGCCCTGGGGGCCCCCTACGAGCAGTACTTC. This codes for CSAALGAPYEQYF.

J is TRBJ2-1 and V is TRBV2; 13 nucleotides line up with TRBD2. Germline V lookup: CDR1 SNHLY, CDR2 FYNNEI. J was trimmed by 2 bases and V by 6 bases; bases with no gene match: 7. There are 17 residues in the CDR3. Written as DNA, the CDR3 is TGTGCCAGCAGGAGGACTAGCGGGAGCCCCACCTACAATGAGCAGTTCTTC. Translated: CASRRTSGSPTYNEQFF. Looking up the rest from reference TRBV2 and TRBJ2-1 gives the full variable domain: EPEVTQTPSHQVTQMGQEVILRCVPISNHLYFYWYRQILGQKVEFLVSFYNNEISEKSEIFDDQFSVERPDGSNFTLKIRSTKLEDSAMYFCASRRTSGSPTYNEQFFGPGTRLTVL.

The chain is built from TRBV5-4 and TRBJ1-1; D unclear. V lost 0 bases and J lost 6, with 12 bases in between. The CDR3 has 14 amino acids. CDR1 is SGHNT and CDR2 is YYREEE in the germline V gene (reference sequence). The CDR3 spells CASSLGRGWAEAFF. The CDR3, as DNA: TGTGCCAGCAGCTTGGGCCGGGGATGGGCTGAAGCTTTCTTT.

The CDR3 loop reads CASSLGAPQETQYF. The CDR3 DNA reads as TGTGCCAGCAGCCTGGGAGCACCCCAGGAGACCCAGTACTTC. The genes are TRBV7-2 and TRBJ2-5; TRBD2 might be the D (5 bases). V was trimmed by 5 bases and J by 5 bases, leaving 15 bases between them. Germline CDR1 SGHTA, CDR2 FQGNSA. The CDR3 contains 14 residues.

The chain combines TRBV5-1 with TRBJ1-2, with a possible D match to TRBD1 (6 bases). V lost 0 bases, J lost 8 bases, and 17 bases lay in between. The CDR3 has 15 amino acids. Germline CDR1 SGHRS, CDR2 YFSETQ. CDR3: CASSLGGGRLGGYTF. The CDR3 nucleotides are TGCGCCAGCAGCTTGGGAGGGGGACGTCTTGGCGGCTACACCTTC.

The rearrangement joins TRBV7-9 to TRBJ2-7, with D possibly being TRBD1 (5 bases). Germline values: CDR1 SEHNR, CDR2 FQNEAQ (reference sequence). This CDR3 spans 13 amino acids. Deletions cut 11 bases from V and 0 bases from J, with 14 bases between. The CDR3 region is CAWGQGNSYEQYF. DNA of the CDR3: TGTGCCTGGGGCCAGGGCAACTCCTACGAGCAGTACTTC.

The chain uses TRBV7-6 and TRBJ2-2, with D perhaps matching TRBD2 (6 bases). Germline CDR1 SGHVS, CDR2 FNYEAQ. Trimming left V 5 bases short and J 1 base short, with 14 bases between. This CDR3 is built from 16 residues. The CDR3 DNA sequence: TGTGCCAGCAGCCCTTCGGGACTTGTGAACACCGGGGAGCTGTTTTTT. Its protein is CASSPSGLVNTGELFF.

The chain uses TRBV7-9 and TRBJ1-5, with D unclear. V was shortened by 4 bases and J by 4 bases, with 8 bases between the two germline ends. Germline CDR1 and CDR2: SEHNR and FQNEAQ (reference sequence). The CDR3 covers 13 residues. The chain's CDR3 is CASSSQQNQPQHF. As DNA, the CDR3 is TGTGCCAGCAGCTCGCAACAGAATCAGCCCCAGCATTTT.

The CDR3 DNA reads TGCGCCAGCAGCCGCGGGAGGGCCGAGGAGACCCAGTACTTC. It specifies CASSRGRAEETQYF. This sequence joins TRBV4-1 and TRBJ2-5; 9 positions match TRBD2. The CDR3 has 14 residues. The junction had 5 bases not matched to a gene; V was cut back by 4 bases and J by 5 bases. CDR1 MGHRA and CDR2 YSYEKL come from the germline V gene.

The chain combines TRBV4-3 with TRBJ2-5; D is ambiguous. CDR3 length: 16 residues. Germline V lookup: CDR1 LGHNA, CDR2 YSLEER. The ends were cut back, 1 base at V and 5 bases at J, with 17 bases in the middle. The CDR3 sequence is CASSQAFGFRTETQYF. The CDR3 nucleotides read TGCGCCAGCAGCCAAGCCTTCGGGTTCCGAACCGAGACCCAGTACTTC.

The chain is built from TRBV7-8 and TRBJ2-7, with TRBD1 identical over 9 bases. Per the germline V gene, CDR1 is SGHVS and CDR2 is FQNEAQ. The CDR3 sequence is 15 residues long. J gave up 7 bases and V 4 bases, and 11 bases lay outside the gene matches. The CDR3 DNA reads TGTGCCAGCAGCTCTTACGACAGGGGGAGCGGAGAGCAGTACTTC. Encoded protein: CASSSYDRGSGEQYF.

The chain uses TRBV9 and TRBJ2-3; TRBD2 matches at 7 bases. J gave up 5 bases and V 4 bases, and 7 bases lay outside the gene matches. The CDR3 spans 14 residues. From germline, CDR1 is SGDLS and CDR2 YYNGEE. The CDR3 nucleotides read TGTGCCAGCAGCCCTCGACTAGCTAAAGATACGCAGTATTTT. Its protein product is CASSPRLAKDTQYF.

The rearrangement uses TRBV6-1 and TRBJ1-1, with D unresolved. The CDR3 has 13 amino acids. The ends were cut back, 3 bases at V and 2 bases at J, with 7 bases in the middle. CDR1 and CDR2 from the germline V gene are MNHNS and SASEGT. CDR3 DNA sequence: TGTGCCAGCAGTGAGAGGGTCAACACTGAAGCTTTCTTT. It codes for CASSERVNTEAFF.

The chain combines TRBV15 with TRBJ1-3; a possible D gene is TRBD1 (5 bases). The germline CDR1 and CDR2 sequences are LNHNV and YYDKDF (reference sequence). The CDR3 runs 15 residues. Trimming cost V 0 bases and J 2 bases, with 8 bases left between them. CDR3 residues: CATSREHRTGNTIYF. The CDR3 DNA reads as TGTGCCACCAGCAGAGAACACAGGACTGGAAACACCATATATTTT.

For this clone: A junction end diverges from the germline sequence, so it may reflect a read error. The rearrangement uses TRBV11-2 and TRBJ2-7; 8 bases line up with TRBD2. Germline V lookup: CDR1 SGHAT, CDR2 FQNNGV. CDR3 length equals 15 residues. CDR3 protein: CANSLLADSNYEQYF. The DNA of the CDR3 is TGTGCCAACAGCTTACTAGCGGACTCAAACTACGAGCAGTACTTC.

The chain combines TRBV19 with TRBJ2-1; 12 nucleotides line up with TRBD1. CDR1 and CDR2 from the germline V gene are LNHDA and SQIVND (reference sequence). The CDR3 length is 19 residues. Trimming took 3 bases from V and 3 from J; bases not matched to a gene: 12. The CDR3 region is CASSIDPGTGGENYNEQFF. The CDR3 bases are TGTGCCAGTAGTATCGACCCTGGGACAGGGGGCGAAAACTACAATGAGCAGTTCTTC.